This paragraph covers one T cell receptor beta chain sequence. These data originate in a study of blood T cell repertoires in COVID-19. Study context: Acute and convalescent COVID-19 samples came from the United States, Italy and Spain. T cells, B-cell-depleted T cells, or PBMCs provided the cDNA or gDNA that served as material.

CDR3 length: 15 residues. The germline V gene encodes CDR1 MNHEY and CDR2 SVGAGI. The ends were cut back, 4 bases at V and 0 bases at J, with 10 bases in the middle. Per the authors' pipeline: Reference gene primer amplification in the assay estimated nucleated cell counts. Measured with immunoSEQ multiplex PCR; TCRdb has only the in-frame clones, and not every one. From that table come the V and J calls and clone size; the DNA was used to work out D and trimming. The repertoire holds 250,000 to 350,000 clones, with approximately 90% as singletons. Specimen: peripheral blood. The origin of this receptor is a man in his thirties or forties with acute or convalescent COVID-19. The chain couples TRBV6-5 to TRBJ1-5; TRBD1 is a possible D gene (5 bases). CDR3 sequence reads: CASSWTQNSNQPQHF. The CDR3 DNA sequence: TGTGCCAGCAGTTGGACACAAAATAGCAATCAGCCCCAGCATTTT.